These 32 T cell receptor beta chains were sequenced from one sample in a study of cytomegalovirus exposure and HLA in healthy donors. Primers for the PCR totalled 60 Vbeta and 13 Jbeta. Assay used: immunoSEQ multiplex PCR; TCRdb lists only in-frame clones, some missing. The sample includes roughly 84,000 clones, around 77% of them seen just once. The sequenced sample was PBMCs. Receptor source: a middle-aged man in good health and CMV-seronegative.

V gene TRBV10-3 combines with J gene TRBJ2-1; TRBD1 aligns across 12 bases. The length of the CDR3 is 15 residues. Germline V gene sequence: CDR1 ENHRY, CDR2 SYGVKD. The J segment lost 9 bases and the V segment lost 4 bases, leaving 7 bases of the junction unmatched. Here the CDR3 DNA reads TGTGCCATCAGTGTAGCCGGGACAGGGGGCGGTGAGCAGTTCTTC. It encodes CAISVAGTGGGEQFF.

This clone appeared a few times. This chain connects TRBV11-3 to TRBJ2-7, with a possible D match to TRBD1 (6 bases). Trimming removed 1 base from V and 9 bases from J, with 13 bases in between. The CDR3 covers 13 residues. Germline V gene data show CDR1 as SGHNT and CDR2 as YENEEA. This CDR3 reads CASSLVQGGWQYF. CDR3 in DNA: TGTGCCAGCAGCTTAGTGCAAGGGGGTTGGCAGTACTTC.

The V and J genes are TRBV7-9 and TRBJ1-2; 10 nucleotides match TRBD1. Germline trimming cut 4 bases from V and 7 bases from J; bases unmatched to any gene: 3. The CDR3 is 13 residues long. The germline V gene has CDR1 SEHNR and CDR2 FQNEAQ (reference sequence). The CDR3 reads CASSWDRGTGYTF. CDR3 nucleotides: TGTGCCAGCAGCTGGGACAGGGGCACTGGCTACACCTTC.

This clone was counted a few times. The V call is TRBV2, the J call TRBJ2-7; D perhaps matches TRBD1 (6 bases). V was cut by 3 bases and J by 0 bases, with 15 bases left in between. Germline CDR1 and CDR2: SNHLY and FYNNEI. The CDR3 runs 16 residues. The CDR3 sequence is CASSDFTGTDSYEQYF. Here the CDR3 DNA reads TGTGCCAGCAGTGATTTCACAGGGACCGACTCCTACGAGCAGTACTTC.

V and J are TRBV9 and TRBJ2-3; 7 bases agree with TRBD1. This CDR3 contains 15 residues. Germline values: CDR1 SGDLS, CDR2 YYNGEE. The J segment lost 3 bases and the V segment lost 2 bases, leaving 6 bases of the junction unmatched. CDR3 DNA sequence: TGTGCCAGCAGCGTGTACCAGGGGGAAACAGATACGCAGTATTTT. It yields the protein CASSVYQGETDTQYF.

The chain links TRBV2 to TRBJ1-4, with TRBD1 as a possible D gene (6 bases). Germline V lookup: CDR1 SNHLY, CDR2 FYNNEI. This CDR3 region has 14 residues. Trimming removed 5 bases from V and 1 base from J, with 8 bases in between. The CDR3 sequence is CASSRGGTNEKLFF. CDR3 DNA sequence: TGTGCCAGCAGTAGGGGGGGAACTAATGAAAAACTGTTTTTT.

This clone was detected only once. CDR3 nucleotide sequence: TGTGCCAGCAGTGACTCGGGACTAGCGGGGGCGATAAATGAGCAGTTCTTC. This encodes CASSDSGLAGAINEQFF. This chain connects TRBV6-4 to TRBJ2-1; 14 nucleotides line up with TRBD2. Looked up from germline, CDR1 is MRHNA and CDR2 is SNTAGT. V was clipped by 0 bases and J by 7 bases; unmatched bases: 5. This CDR3 spans 17 amino acids.

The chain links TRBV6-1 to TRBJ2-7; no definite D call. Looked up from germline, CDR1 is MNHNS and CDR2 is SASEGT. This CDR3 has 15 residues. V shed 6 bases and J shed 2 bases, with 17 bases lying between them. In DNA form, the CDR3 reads TGTGCCAGCAGCCCTATAGGAGTGAGCGCCTACGAGCAGTACTTC. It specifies CASSPIGVSAYEQYF.

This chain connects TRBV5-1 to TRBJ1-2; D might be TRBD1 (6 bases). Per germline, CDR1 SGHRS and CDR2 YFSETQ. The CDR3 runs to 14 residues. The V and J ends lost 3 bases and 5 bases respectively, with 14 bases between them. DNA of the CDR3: TGCGCCAGCAGCTCCCCCGGACAGCTGTATGGCTACACCTTC. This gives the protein CASSSPGQLYGYTF.

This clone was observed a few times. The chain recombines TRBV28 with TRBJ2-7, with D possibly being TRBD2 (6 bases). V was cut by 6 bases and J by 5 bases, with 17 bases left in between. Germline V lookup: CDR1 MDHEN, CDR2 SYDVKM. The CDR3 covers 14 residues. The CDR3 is CASRSTSSVDEQYF. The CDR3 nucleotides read TGTGCCAGCAGGTCGACTAGTTCGGTAGACGAGCAGTACTTC.

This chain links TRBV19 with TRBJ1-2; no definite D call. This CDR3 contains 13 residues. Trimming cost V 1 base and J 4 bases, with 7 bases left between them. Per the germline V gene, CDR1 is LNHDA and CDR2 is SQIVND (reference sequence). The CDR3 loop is CASSIGGSYGYTF. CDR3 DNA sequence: TGTGCCAGTAGTATAGGCGGTTCCTATGGCTACACCTTC. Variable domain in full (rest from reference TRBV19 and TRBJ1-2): DGGITQSPKYLFRKEGQNVTLSCEQNLNHDAMYWYRQDPGQGLRLIYYSQIVNDFQKGDIAEGYSVSREKKESFPLTVTSAQKNPTAFYLCASSIGGSYGYTFGSGTRLTVV.

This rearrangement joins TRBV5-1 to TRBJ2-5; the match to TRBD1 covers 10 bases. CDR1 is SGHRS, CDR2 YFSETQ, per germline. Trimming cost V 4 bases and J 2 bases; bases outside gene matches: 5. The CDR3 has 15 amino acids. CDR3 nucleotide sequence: TGCGCCAGCAGCGGTCGGACAGGGGGGCAAGAGACCCAGTACTTC. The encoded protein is CASSGRTGGQETQYF. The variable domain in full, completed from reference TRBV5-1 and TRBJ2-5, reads KAGVTQTPRYLIKTRGQQVTLSCSPISGHRSVSWYQQTPGQGLQFLFEYFSETQRNKGNFPGRFSGRQFSNSRSEMNVSTLELGDSALYLCASSGRTGGQETQYFGPGTRLLVL.

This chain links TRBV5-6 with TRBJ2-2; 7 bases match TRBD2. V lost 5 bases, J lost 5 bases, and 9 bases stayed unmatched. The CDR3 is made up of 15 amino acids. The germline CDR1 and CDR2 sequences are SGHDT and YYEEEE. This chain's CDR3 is CASRPGGRGTGELFF. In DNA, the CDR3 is TGTGCCAGCAGGCCCGGTGGGAGGGGTACCGGGGAGCTGTTTTTT.

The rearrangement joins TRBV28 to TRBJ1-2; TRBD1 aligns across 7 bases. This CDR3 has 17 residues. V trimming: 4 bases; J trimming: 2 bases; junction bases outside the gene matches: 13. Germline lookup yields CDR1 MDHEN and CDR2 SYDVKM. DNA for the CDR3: TGTGCCAGCAGTTCCCCAGCCGCGACAGGGTGGAACTATGGCTACACCTTC. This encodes CASSSPAATGWNYGYTF.

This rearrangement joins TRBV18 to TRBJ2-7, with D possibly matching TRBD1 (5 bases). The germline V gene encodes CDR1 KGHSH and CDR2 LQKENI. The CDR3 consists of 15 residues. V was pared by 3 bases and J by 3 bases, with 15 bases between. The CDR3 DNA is TGTGCCAGCTCACCTATTGGGGTAGGGGACTACGAGCAGTACTTC. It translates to CASSPIGVGDYEQYF.

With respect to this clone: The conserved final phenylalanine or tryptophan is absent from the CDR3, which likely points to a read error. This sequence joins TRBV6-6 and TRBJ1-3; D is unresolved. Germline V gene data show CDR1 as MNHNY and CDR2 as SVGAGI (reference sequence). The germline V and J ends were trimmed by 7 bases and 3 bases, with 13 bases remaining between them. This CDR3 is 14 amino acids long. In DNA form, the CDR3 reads TGTGCCAGCACCCAGCGGTTGGTTGGAAACACCATATATTTG. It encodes CASTQRLVGNTIYL.

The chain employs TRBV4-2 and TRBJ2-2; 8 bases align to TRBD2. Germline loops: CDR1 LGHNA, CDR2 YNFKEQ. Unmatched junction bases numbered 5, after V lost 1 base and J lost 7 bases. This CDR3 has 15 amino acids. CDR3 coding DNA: TGTGCCAGCAGCCAAGGACTAGCGCACAGCGGGGAGCTGTTTTTT. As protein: CASSQGLAHSGELFF.

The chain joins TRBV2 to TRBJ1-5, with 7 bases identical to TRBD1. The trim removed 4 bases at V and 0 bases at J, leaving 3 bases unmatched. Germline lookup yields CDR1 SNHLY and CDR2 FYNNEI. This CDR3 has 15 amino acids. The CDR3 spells CASSGGQSSNQPQHF. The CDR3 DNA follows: TGTGCCAGCAGTGGGGGACAGAGTAGCAATCAGCCCCAGCATTTT.

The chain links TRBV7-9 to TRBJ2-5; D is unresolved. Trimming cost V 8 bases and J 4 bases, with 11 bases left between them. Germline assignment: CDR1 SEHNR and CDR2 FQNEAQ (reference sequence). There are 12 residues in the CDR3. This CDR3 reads CASGVGLETQYF. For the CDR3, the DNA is TGTGCCAGCGGAGTAGGTCTAGAGACCCAGTACTTC.

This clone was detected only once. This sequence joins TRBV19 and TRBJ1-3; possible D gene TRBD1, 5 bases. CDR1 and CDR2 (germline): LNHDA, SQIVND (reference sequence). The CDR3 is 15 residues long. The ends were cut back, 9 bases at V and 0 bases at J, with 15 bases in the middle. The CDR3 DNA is TGTGCCAGCACCTACAGGCGCGGCTCTGGAAACACCATATATTTT. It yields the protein CASTYRRGSGNTIYF.

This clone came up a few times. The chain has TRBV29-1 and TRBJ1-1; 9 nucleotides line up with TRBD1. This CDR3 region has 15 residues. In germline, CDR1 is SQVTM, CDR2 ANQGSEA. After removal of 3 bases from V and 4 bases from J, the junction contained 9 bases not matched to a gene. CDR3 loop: CSVDGGTGQGTEAFF. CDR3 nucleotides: TGCAGCGTTGATGGCGGGACGGGACAGGGCACTGAAGCTTTCTTT.

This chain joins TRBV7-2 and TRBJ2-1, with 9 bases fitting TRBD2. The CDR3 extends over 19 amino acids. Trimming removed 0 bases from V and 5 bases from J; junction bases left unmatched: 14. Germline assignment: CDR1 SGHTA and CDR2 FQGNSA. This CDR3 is CASSLARKVGAGGDNEQFF. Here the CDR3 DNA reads TGTGCCAGCAGCTTAGCGCGCAAAGTAGGAGCGGGGGGTGACAATGAGCAGTTCTTC.

The DNA of the CDR3 is TGTGCCTGGAACAGGGAAAACACCATATATTTT. Its translation: CAWNRENTIYF. The gene calls are TRBV30 and TRBJ1-3; the D gene is possibly TRBD1 (6 bases). The CDR3 is 11 amino acids. V lost 4 bases and J 6 bases, leaving 7 bases between the germline ends. Germline V gives CDR1 GTSNPN, CDR2 SVGIG (reference sequence). Together with reference TRBV30 and TRBJ1-3, the CDR3 gives the full variable domain: SQTIHQWPATLVQPVGSPLSLECTVEGTSNPNLYWYRQAAGRGLQLLFYSVGIGQISSEVPQNLSASRPQDRQFILSSKKLLLSDSGFYLCAWNRENTIYFGEGSWLTVV.

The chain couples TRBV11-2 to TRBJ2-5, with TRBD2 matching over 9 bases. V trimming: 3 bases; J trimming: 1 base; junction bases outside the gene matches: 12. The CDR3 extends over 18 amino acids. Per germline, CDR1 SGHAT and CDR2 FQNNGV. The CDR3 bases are TGTGCCAGCAGCTTGAGCGCTAGCGGGGCCACTTTCCAAGAGACCCAGTACTTC. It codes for CASSLSASGATFQETQYF.

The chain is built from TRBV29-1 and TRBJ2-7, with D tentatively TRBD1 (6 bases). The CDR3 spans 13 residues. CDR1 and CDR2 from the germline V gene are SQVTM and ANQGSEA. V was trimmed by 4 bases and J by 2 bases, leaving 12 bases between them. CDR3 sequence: CSVAAGAAYEQYF. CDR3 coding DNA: TGCAGCGTTGCCGCAGGGGCCGCCTACGAGCAGTACTTC.

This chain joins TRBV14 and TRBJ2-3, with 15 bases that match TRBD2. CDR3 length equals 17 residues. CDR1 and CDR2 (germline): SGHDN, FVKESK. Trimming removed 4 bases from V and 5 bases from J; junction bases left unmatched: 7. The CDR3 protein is CASSPGVGLAGGDTQYF. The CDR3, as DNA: TGTGCCAGCAGCCCAGGTGTGGGACTAGCGGGGGGAGATACGCAGTATTTT.

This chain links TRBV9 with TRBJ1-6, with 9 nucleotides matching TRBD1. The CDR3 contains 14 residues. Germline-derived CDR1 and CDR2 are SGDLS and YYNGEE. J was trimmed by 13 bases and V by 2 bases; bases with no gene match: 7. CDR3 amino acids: CASSVGQGSIPLHF. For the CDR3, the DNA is TGTGCCAGCAGCGTGGGACAGGGTTCCATCCCCCTCCACTTT. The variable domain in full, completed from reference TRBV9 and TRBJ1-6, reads DSGVTQTPKHLITATGQRVTLRCSPRSGDLSVYWYQQSLDQGLQFLIQYYNGEERAKGNILERFSAQQFPDLHSELNLSSLELGDSALYFCASSVGQGSIPLHFGNGTRLTVT.

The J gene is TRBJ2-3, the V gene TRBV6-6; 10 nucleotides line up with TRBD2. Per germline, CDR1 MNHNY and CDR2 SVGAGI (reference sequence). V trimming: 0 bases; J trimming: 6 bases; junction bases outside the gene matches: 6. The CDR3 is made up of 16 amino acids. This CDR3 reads CASSYSLAGGSDTQYF. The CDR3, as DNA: TGTGCCAGCAGTTACTCTTTAGCGGGGGGTTCGGATACGCAGTATTTT.

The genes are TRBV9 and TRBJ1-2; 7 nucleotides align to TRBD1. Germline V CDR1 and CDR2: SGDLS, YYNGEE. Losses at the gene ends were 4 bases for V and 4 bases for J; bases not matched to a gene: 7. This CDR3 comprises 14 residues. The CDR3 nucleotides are TGTGCCAGCAGCAGGGACAGCCAGTCCTATGGCTACACCTTC. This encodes CASSRDSQSYGYTF.

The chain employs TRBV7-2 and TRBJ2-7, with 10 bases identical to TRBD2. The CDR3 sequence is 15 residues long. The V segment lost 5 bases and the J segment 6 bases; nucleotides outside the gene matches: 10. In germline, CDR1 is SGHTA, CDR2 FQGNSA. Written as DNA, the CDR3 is TGTGCCAGCAGCCCCTATAGCGGGGGGATCGGCGAGCAGTACTTC. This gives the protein CASSPYSGGIGEQYF.

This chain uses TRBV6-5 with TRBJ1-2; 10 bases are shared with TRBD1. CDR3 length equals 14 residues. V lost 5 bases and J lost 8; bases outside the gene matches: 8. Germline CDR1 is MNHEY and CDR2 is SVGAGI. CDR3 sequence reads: CASSPDRGLGGYTF. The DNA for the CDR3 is TGTGCCAGCAGTCCAGACAGGGGGCTGGGAGGCTACACCTTC.

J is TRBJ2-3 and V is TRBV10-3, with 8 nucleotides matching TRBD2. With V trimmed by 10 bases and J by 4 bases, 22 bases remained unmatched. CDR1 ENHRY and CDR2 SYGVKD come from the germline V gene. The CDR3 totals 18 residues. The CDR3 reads CATAPLETSARGADTQYF. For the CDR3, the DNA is TGTGCCACGGCTCCTTTAGAGACTAGCGCCCGAGGGGCAGATACGCAGTATTTT.